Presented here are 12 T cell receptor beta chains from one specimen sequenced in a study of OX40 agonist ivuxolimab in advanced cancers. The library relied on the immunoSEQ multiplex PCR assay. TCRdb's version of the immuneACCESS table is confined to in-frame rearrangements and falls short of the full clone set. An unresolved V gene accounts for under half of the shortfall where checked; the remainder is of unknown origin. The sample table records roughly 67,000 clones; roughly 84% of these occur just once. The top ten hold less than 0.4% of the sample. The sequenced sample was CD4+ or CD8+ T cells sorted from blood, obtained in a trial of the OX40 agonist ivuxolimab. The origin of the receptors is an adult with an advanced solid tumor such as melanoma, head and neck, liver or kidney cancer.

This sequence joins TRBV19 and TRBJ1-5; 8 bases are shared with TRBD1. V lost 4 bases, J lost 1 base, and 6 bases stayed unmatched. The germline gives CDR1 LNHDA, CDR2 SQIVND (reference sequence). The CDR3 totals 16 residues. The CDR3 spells CASSKKTGDSNQPQHF. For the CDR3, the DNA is TGTGCCAGTAGTAAAAAGACAGGGGACAGCAATCAGCCCCAGCATTTT.

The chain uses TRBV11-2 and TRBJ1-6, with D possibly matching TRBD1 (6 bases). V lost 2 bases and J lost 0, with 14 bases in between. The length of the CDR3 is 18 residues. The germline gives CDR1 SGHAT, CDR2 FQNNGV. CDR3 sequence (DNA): TGTGCCAGCAGCTTAATCGGGGGGCAGAGCTCCTATAATTCACCCCTCCACTTT. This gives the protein CASSLIGGQSSYNSPLHF.

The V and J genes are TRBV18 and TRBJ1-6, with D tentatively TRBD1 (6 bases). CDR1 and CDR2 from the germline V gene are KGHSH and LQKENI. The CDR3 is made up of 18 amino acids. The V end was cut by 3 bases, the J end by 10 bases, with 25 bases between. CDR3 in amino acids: CASSPQSTRGLPYSPLHF. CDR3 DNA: TGTGCCAGCTCACCGCAGTCCACCAGGGGACTCCCCTACTCACCCCTCCACTTT.

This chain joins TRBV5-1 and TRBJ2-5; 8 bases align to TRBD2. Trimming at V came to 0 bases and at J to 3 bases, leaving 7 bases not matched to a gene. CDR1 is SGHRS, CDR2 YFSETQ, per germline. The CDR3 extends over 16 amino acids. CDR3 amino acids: CASSLGAGGGKETQYF. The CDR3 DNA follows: TGCGCCAGCAGCTTGGGCGCCGGGGGGGGCAAAGAGACCCAGTACTTC.

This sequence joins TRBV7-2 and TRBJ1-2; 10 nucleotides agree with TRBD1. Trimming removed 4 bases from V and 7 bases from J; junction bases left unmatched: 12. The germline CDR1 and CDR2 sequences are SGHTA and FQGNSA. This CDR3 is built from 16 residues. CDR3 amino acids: CASSYTPGTGVGGYTF. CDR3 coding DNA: TGTGCCAGCAGCTACACTCCCGGGACAGGGGTGGGTGGCTACACCTTC.

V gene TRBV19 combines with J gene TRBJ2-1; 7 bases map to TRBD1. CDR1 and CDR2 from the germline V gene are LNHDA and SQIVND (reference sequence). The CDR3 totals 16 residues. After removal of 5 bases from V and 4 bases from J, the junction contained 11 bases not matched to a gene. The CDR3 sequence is CASSLLPGQQYNEQFF. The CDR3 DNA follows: TGTGCCAGTAGTCTCCTCCCGGGACAGCAGTACAATGAGCAGTTCTTC. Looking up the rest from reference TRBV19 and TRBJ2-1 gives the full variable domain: DGGITQSPKYLFRKEGQNVTLSCEQNLNHDAMYWYRQDPGQGLRLIYYSQIVNDFQKGDIAEGYSVSREKKESFPLTVTSAQKNPTAFYLCASSLLPGQQYNEQFFGPGTRLTVL.

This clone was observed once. CDR3 DNA sequence: TGTGCCAGCAGCTTGACAGGTCCCTTTGGCTACACCTTC. This sequence encodes CASSLTGPFGYTF. V is TRBV5-4 and J is TRBJ1-2, with D possibly TRBD1 on 5 matching bases. Germline CDR1 reads SGHNT; CDR2 reads YYREEE (reference sequence). The CDR3 covers 13 residues. V dropped 1 base and J dropped 7 bases, with 11 bases sitting between them.

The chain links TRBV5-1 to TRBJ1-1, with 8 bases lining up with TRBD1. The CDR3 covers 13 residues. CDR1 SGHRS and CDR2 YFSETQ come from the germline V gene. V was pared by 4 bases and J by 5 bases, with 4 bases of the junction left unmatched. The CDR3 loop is CASSGTGTTEAFF. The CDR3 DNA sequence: TGCGCCAGCAGCGGGACAGGAACTACTGAAGCTTTCTTT.

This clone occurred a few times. The CDR3: CASSLALARIYNEQFF. In DNA form, the CDR3 reads TGTGCCAGCAGCTTAGCGCTAGCGAGAATATACAATGAGCAGTTCTTC. The genes are TRBV7-2 and TRBJ2-1; tentative D call: TRBD2 (6 bases). With 0 bases removed from V and 4 bases from J, the gap between germline ends came to 13 bases. The CDR3 is made up of 16 amino acids. CDR1 and CDR2 (germline): SGHTA, FQGNSA.

DNA for the CDR3: TGTGCCAGCAGGAGGGGTATATCCTACGAGCAGTACTTC. Its translation: CASRRGISYEQYF. The chain uses TRBV27 and TRBJ2-7; tentatively, D is TRBD1 or TRBD2 (5 bases each). Per germline, CDR1 MNHEY and CDR2 SMNVEV (reference sequence). The CDR3 loop spans 13 amino acids. V lost 6 bases to trimming and J lost 1 base, with 10 bases between them.

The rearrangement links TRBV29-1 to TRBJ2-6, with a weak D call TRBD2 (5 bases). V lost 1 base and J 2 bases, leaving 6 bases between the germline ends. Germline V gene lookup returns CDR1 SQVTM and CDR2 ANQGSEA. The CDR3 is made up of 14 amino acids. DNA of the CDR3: TGCAGCGTTGAAGGAGGGACTGGGGCCAACGTCCTGACTTTC. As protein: CSVEGGTGANVLTF.

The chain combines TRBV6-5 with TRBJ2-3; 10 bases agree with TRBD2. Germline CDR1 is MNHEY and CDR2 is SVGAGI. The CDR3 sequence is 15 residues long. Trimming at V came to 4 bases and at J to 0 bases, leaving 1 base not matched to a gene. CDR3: CASSLAGGSTDTQYF. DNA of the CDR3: TGTGCCAGCAGTTTAGCGGGGGGAAGCACAGATACGCAGTATTTT.